This T cell receptor beta chain was recorded in a study of shared clonotypes between healthy human individuals. Study-level background: A couple of female and a few male donors aged 18 to 49 were enrolled.

Study-wide results and caveats: Sequencing depth was expected to influence donor clonotype sharing.

Comments on this clone: Its antigen is still unknown.

The junction had 9 bases not matched to a gene; V was cut back by 7 bases and J by 0 bases. This CDR3 contains 16 residues. CDR1 and CDR2 from the germline V gene are MDHEN and SYDVKM. Running of the assay took place at deep level. Source study methods: There were no quality scores in the junction-only immunoSEQ sequences, so filtering differed. Libraries were prepared by immunoSEQ multiplex PCR; TCRdb keeps only in-frame clonotypes and omits some of them. That table is the source of V, J and clone size, and D and trimming were worked out from the DNA. The sample includes around 2.5 million clones, approximately 93% of them seen just once.

The sample consisted of naive CD4+ T cells from PBMCs. Subset here: CD45RA+ positively selected. J is TRBJ1-3 and V is TRBV28, with TRBD1 matching over 7 bases. The sequence derives from a young man in good health. Some clones in this sample may be carry-over from other donors' samples. CDR3 DNA: TGTGCCAGCATTAGACAGGGTCTGGGCTCTGGAAACACCATATATTTT. Translation: CASIRQGLGSGNTIYF.